This TCR beta chain was observed in a study of T cells after yellow fever vaccination. This clonotype was detected many times. Synthesis of TCR cDNA relied on 5'RACE template switching, which attached a universal primer site and UMIs. TCRdb ran MiXCR on the 5' RACE reads and lists one entry per CDR3 protein. The data hold 150,000 to 200,000 distinct CDR3 sequences, with approximately 6.2% observed a single time. The ends were cut back, 1 base at V and 5 bases at J, with 14 bases in the middle. The V gene's germline CDR1 is DFQATT and CDR2 SNEGSKA (reference sequence). This CDR3 has 14 residues. This sequence joins TRBV20-1 and TRBJ2-5; the D call may be TRBD1 or TRBD2 (6 bases each). The sequencing used CD4+ T cells sorted from PBMCs, collected on the day of the first yellow fever vaccination. The clonotype originates from a man aged 18 to 30 who received the YFV17D yellow fever vaccine. The CDR3 reads CSARGWGAGETQYF. The DNA for the CDR3 is TGCAGTGCTAGAGGTTGGGGGGCCGGGGAGACCCAGTACTTC.